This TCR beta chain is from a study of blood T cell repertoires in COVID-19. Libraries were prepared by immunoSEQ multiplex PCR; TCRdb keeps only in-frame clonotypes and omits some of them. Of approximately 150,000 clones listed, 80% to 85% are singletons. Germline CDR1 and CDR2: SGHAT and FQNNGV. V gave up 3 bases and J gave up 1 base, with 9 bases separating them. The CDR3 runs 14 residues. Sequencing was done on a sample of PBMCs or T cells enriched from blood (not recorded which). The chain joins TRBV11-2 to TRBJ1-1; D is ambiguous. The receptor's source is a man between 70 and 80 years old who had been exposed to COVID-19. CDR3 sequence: CASSFLRQNTEAFF. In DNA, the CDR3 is TGTGCCAGCAGCTTCCTTCGACAGAACACTGAAGCTTTCTTT.